This T cell receptor beta chain is from a study of T cell repertoires in ileal Crohn's disease (dated 2019 in TCRdb). Study-wide context: At the time of surgery, around a third of patients were active smokers, and the median duration of disease was 6.5 to 8 years. A total of roughly 170 mucosal samples from roughly 60 patients were sequenced, collected from several sites on the surgical specimen as well as at postoperative endoscopy. Roughly half of the patients were given postoperative therapy, with approximately 17 on anti-TNF agents and under 13 on thiopurines. A Rutgeerts score above i0 was used to define endoscopic postoperative recurrence. TCR repertoire analysis was done in fewer than 65 Crohn's disease patients from a prospective multicentre cohort. Surgery was performed for a complication in all patients, with stricturing disease in about 60% and penetrating disease in around 40%. The study ran alongside a multicentre cohort designed to identify predictors of early endoscopic recurrence after ileocolonic resection. What the research found in general, with its limitations: Only a subgroup of patients, of unstated size, had their mucosal CD4 and CD8 T cells sorted and sequenced. Compared with CD4 T cells, sorted CD8 T cells contained more high-frequency clones, which suggests that the mucosal expansions were mostly CD8. A significantly higher proportion of clonal expansions was observed in active smokers at surgery than in non-smokers (about 25% vs 20%, p=0.02). Higher percentages of high-frequency clones at the time of surgery were linked to endoscopic recurrence, and every patient with clonality above 26.8% (18/57) had recurrence.

For commercial TCRB immunosequencing, 450 to 550 nanograms of biopsy DNA were submitted for each sample. CDR3 regions were amplified from genomic DNA by Adaptive Biotechnology using a two-step, amplification bias-controlled multiplex PCR. In the first PCR, primers covered every V and J gene segment, and in the second PCR, barcodes and Illumina adapters were added. CDR3 libraries were sequenced using an Illumina instrument. From the authors' description of their analysis: The analysis drew on both the pipelines supplied by the vendor and custom analysis of the raw data in R/Bioconductor running R version 3.3.0. Clonality, which ranges from 0 to 1, was calculated as the inverse of the normalised Shannon entropy across all productive clones. High-frequency clones were defined as the share of the repertoire occupied by the top 100 clones, with only clones passing a 95% confidence test being retained. The Simpson index measured repertoire diversity, and the Morisita-Horn index measured overlap between samples. The table comes from immuneACCESS by way of TCRdb, which keeps in-frame sequences with V and J called. Part of the clones is missing from these tables; in studies checked, under half for an unresolved V gene and the rest for unknown reasons. That table is the source of V, J and clone size, and D and trimming were worked out from the DNA. The sample records several thousand clones, 82% of which are singletons. Over 9.5% of the sample is taken by the ten largest.

Adults with ileal or ileocolonic Crohn's disease and an indication for ileocolonic resection were eligible for inclusion. Whole ileal mucosal biopsies were kept frozen at -80 degrees C prior to DNA extraction. Genomic DNA was extracted from frozen whole biopsies using a TRizol-based method and was quantified with a NanoDrop 2000 spectrophotometer. Notes on this clone: Its antigen remains unidentified. Per-base qualities were not stored, and no clone one base away is much larger.

The receptor was isolated from an adult with Crohn's disease. Sequenced: ileal tissue.

The nucleotide sequence is TGTGCCAGCAGCTTACTGCCAGGGGACTACGAGCAGTACTTC. Its translation is CASSLLPGDYEQYF. Rearrangement joined TRBV7-2 to TRBJ2-7, with a tentative D gene TRBD1 over 6 matching bases. Inclusive of the bounding cysteine and phenylalanine, the CDR3 is 14 residues long. Only the CDR3 portion is preserved as DNA: 42 bases, with reading frame beginning at the first base. V is cut by 2 bases and J by 3 bases, and the space between the germline ends is 11 bases. CDR1 and CDR2 (SGHTA, FQGNSA) derive from the germline V gene.